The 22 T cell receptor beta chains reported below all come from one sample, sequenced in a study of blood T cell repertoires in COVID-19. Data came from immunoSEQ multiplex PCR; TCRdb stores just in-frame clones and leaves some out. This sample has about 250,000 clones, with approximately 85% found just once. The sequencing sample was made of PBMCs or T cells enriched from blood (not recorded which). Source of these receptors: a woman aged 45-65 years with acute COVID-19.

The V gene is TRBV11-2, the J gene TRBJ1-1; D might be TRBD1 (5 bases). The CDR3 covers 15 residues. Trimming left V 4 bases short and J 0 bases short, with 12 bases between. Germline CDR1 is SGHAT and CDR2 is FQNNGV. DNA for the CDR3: TGTGCCAGCAGCTCTTGGACACTCCTGAACACTGAAGCTTTCTTT. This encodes CASSSWTLLNTEAFF.

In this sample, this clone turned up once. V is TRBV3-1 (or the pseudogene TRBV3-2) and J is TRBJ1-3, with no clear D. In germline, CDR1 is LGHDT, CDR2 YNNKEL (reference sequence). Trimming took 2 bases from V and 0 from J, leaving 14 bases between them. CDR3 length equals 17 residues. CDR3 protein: CASSQPGGGLSGNTIYF. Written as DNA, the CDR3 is TGTGCCAGCAGCCAACCAGGTGGAGGCCTCTCTGGAAACACCATATATTTT.

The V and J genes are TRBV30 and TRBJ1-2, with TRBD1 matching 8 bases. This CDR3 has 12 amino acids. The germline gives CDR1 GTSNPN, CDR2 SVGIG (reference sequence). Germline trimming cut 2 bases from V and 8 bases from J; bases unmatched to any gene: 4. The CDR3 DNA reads TGTGCCTGGAGTCCTCGGACAGGGGGCTACACCTTC. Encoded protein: CAWSPRTGGYTF.

The chain's CDR3 is CATGQGYSDQPQHF. CDR3 coding DNA: TGTGCCACCGGACAGGGTTACTCGGATCAGCCCCAGCATTTT. The V gene is TRBV19, the J gene TRBJ1-5; 8 bases align to TRBD1. The CDR3 extends over 14 amino acids. Trimming at V came to 10 bases and at J to 5 bases, leaving 10 bases not matched to a gene. Germline V gene data show CDR1 as LNHDA and CDR2 as SQIVND (reference sequence). Filled out from reference TRBV19 and TRBJ1-5, the complete variable domain reads DGGITQSPKYLFRKEGQNVTLSCEQNLNHDAMYWYRQDPGQGLRLIYYSQIVNDFQKGDIAEGYSVSREKKESFPLTVTSAQKNPTAFYLCATGQGYSDQPQHFGDGTRLSIL.

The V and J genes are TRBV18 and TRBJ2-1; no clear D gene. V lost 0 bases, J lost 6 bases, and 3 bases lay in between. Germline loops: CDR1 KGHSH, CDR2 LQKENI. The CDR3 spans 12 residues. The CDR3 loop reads CASSPPLNEQFF. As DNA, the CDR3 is TGTGCCAGCTCACCACCCCTCAATGAGCAGTTCTTC.

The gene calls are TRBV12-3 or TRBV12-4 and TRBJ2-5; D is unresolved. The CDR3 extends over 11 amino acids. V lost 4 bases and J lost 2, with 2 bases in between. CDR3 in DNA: TGTGCCAGCAGTTCGCAAGAGACCCAGTACTTC. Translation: CASSSQETQYF.

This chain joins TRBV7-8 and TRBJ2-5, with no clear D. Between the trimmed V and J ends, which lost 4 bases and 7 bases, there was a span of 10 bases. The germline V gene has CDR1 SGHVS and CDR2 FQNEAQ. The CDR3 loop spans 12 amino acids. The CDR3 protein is CASSSGKWTQYF. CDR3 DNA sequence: TGTGCCAGCAGCTCTGGCAAGTGGACCCAGTACTTC.

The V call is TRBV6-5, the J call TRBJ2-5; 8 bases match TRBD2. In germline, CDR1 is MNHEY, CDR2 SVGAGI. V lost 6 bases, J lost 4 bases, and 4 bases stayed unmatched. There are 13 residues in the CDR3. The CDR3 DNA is TGTGCCAGCAGGGCGGGGGGCGGAGAGACCCAGTACTTC. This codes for CASRAGGGETQYF.

The DNA for the CDR3 is TGTGCCAGCAGTTATAGAGGCTTCCCTGAGCAGTTCTTC. Its protein is CASSYRGFPEQFF. The chain has TRBV6-5 and TRBJ2-1; D is uncertain. Deletions cut 3 bases from V and 9 bases from J, with 12 bases between. CDR1 is MNHEY, CDR2 SVGAGI, per germline. CDR3 length equals 13 residues.

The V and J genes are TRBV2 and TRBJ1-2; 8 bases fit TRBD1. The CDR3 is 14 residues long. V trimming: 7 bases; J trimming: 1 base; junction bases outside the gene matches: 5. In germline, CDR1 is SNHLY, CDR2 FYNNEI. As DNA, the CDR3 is TGTGCCAGCAAGCAGGGGGCAATTAACTATGGCTACACCTTC. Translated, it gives CASKQGAINYGYTF.

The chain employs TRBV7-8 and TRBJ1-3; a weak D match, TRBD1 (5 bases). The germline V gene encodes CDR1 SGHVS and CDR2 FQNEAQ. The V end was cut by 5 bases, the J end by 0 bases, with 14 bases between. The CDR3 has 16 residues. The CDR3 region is CASSPRAGPSGNTIYF. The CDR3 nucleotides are TGTGCCAGCAGCCCCAGGGCCGGACCCTCTGGAAACACCATATATTTT. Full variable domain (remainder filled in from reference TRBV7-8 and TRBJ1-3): GAGVSQSPRYKVAKRGQDVALRCDPISGHVSLFWYQQALGQGPEFLTYFQNEAQLDKSGLPSDRFFAERPEGSVSTLKIQRTQQEDSAVYLCASSPRAGPSGNTIYFGEGSWLTVV.

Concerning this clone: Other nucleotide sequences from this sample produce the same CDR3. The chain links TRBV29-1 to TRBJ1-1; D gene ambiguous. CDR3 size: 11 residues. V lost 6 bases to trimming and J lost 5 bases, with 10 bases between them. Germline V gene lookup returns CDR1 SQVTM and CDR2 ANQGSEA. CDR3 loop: CSVPSGTEAFF. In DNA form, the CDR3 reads TGCAGCGTCCCCTCGGGTACTGAAGCTTTCTTT.

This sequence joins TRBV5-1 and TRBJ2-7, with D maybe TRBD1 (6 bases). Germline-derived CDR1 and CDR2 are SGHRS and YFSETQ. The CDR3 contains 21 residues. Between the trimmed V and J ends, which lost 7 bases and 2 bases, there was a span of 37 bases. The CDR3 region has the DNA TGCGCCAGCTCCTCTACGCTCGATCGGGACATCCACAATCGAATCGCCTACGAGCAGTACTTC. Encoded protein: CASSSTLDRDIHNRIAYEQYF.

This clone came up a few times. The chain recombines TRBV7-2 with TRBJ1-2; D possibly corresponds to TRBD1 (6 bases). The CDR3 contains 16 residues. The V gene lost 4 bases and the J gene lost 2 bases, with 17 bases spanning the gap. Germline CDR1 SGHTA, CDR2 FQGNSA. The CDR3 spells CASSSTPRQVNYGYTF. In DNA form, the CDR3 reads TGTGCCAGCAGCTCCACCCCCCGACAGGTCAACTATGGCTACACCTTC. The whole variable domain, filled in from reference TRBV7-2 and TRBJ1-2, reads GAGVSQSPSNKVTEKGKDVELRCDPISGHTALYWYRQSLGQGLEFLIYFQGNSAPDKSGLPSDRFSAERTGGSVSTLTIQRTQQEDSAVYLCASSSTPRQVNYGYTFGSGTRLTVV.

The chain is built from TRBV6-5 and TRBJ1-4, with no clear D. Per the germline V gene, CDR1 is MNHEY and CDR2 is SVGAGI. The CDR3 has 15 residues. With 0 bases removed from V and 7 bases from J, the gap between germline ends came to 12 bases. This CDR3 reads CASSYSGGVAEKLFF. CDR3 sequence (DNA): TGTGCCAGCAGTTACTCTGGAGGTGTGGCTGAAAAACTGTTTTTT.

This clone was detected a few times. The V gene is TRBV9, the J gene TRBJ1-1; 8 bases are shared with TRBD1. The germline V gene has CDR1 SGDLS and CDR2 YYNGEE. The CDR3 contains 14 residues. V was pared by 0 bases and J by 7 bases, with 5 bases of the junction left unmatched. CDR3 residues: CASSVAPGQGEAFF. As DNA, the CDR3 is TGTGCCAGCAGCGTAGCCCCAGGACAGGGTGAAGCTTTCTTT.

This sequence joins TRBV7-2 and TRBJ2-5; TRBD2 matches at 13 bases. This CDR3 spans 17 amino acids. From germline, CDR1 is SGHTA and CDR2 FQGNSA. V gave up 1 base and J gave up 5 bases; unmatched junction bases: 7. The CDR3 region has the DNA TGTGCCAGCAGCTTAGAAACTAGCGGGGGGGCCGGGGAGACCCAGTACTTC. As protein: CASSLETSGGAGETQYF.

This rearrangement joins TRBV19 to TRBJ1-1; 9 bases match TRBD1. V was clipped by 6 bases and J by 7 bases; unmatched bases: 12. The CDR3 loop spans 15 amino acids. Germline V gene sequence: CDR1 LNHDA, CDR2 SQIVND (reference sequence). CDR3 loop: CASRPGQGLPGEAFF. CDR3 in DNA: TGTGCCAGTAGGCCGGGACAGGGCTTACCGGGTGAAGCTTTCTTT.

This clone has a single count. CDR3 nucleotide sequence: TGTGCCTGGAGTGTGACGGTCGGAGGCCGGGGTCCAGCTTTCTTT. Translating it yields CAWSVTVGGRGPAFF. J is TRBJ1-1 and V is TRBV30; D unresolved. Germline CDR1 and CDR2: GTSNPN and SVGIG (reference sequence). The CDR3 length is 15 residues. V was shortened by 0 bases and J by 10 bases, with 21 bases between the two germline ends.

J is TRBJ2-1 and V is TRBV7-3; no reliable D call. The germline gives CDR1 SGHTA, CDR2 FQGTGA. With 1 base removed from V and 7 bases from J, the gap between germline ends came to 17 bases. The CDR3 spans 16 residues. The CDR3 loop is CASSLIVAQAGNEQFF. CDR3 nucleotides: TGTGCCAGCAGCTTAATTGTGGCCCAGGCAGGAAATGAGCAGTTCTTC.

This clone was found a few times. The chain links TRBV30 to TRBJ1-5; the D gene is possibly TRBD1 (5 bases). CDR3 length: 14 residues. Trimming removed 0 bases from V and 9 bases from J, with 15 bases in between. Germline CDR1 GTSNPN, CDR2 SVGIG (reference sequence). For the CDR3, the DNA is TGTGCCTGGAGTGTGGGAGGGGCTAATTTGCCCCAGCATTTT. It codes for CAWSVGGANLPQHF.

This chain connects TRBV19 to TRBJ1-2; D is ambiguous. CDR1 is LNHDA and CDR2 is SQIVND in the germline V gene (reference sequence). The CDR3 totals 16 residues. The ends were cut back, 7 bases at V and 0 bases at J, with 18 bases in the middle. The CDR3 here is CASTQTHGLANYGYTF. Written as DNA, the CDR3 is TGTGCCAGTACCCAAACCCACGGCCTAGCTAACTATGGCTACACCTTC.